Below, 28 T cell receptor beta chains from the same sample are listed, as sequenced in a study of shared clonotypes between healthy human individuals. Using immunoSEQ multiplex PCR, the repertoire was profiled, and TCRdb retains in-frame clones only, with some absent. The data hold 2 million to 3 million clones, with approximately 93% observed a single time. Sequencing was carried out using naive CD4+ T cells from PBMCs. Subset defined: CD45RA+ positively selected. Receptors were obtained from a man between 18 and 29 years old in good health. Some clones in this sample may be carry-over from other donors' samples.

CDR3 DNA sequence: TGTGCCAGCTCACCACCACGGACTTCCTACGAGCAGTACTTC. This translates into CASSPPRTSYEQYF. The chain employs TRBV18 and TRBJ2-7; D is perhaps TRBD2 (5 bases). The V gene lost 0 bases and the J gene lost 1 base, with 7 bases spanning the gap. Germline-derived CDR1 and CDR2 are KGHSH and LQKENI. The CDR3 is 14 residues long.

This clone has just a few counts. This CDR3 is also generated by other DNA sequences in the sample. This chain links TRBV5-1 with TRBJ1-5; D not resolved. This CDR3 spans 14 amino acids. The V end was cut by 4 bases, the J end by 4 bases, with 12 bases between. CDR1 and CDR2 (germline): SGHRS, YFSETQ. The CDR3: CASSPGTANQPQHF. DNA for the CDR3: TGCGCCAGCAGCCCAGGAACCGCAAATCAGCCCCAGCATTTT.

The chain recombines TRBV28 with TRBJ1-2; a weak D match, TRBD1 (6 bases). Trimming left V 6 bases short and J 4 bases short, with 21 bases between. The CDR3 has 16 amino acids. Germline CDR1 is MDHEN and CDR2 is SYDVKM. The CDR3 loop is CASSDLARQVVYGYTF. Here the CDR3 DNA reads TGTGCCAGCAGCGACTTGGCCAGACAGGTAGTCTATGGCTACACCTTC.

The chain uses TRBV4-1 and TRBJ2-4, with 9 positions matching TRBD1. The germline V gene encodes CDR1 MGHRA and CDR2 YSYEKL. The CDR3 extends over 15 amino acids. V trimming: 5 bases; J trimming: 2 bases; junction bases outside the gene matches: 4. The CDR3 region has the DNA TGCGCCAGCAGCAGGACAGGGGATACCAAAAACATTCAGTACTTC. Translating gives CASSRTGDTKNIQYF.

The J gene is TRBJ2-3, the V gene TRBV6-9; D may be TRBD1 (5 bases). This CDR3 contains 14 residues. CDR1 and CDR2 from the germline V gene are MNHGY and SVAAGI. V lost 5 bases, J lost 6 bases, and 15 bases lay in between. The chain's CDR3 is CASSAKNSGDTQYF. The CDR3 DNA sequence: TGTGCCAGCAGTGCCAAGAACTCAGGGGATACGCAGTATTTT.

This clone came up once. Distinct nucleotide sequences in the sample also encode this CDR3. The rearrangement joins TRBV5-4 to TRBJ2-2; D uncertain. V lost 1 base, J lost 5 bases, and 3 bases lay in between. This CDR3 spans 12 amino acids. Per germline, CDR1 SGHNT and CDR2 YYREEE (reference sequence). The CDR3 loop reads CASSLQTGELFF. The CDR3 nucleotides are TGTGCCAGCAGCTTGCAAACCGGGGAGCTGTTTTTT.

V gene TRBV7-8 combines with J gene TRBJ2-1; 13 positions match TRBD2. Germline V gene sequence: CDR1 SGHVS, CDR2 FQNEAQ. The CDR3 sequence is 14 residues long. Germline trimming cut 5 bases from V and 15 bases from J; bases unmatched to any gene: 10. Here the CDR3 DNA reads TGTGCCAGCAGCCCGGGACTAGCGGGAAATGCCCTGTTCTTC. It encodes CASSPGLAGNALFF.

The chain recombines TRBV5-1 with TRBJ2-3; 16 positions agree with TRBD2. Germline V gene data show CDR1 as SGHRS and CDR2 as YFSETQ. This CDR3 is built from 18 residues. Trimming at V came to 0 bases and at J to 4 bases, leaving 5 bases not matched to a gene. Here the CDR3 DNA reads TGCGCCAGCAGCTTGGGGGGACTAGCGGGAGGGGATCCAGATACGCAGTATTTT. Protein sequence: CASSLGGLAGGDPDTQYF.

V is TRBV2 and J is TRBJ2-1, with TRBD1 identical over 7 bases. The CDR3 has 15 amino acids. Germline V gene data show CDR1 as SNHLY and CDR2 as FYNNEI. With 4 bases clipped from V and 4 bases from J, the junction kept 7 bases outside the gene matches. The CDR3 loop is CASSVTGFRYNEQFF. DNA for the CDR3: TGTGCCAGCAGTGTGACAGGGTTCCGGTACAATGAGCAGTTCTTC.

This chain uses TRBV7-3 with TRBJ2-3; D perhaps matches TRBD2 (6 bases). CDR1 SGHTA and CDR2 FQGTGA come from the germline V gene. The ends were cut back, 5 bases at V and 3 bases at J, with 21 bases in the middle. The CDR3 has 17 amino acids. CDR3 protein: CASSPRGPGRITDTQYF. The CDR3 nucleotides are TGTGCCAGCAGCCCCCGGGGACCCGGGAGAATTACAGATACGCAGTATTTT.

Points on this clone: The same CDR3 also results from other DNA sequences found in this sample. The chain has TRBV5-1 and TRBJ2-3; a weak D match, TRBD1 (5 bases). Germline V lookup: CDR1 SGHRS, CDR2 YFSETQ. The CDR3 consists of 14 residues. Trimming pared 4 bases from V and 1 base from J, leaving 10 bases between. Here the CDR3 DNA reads TGCGCCAGCAGCCTGACAGCCGGCACAGATACGCAGTATTTT. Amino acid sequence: CASSLTAGTDTQYF. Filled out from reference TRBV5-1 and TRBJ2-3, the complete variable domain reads KAGVTQTPRYLIKTRGQQVTLSCSPISGHRSVSWYQQTPGQGLQFLFEYFSETQRNKGNFPGRFSGRQFSNSRSEMNVSTLELGDSALYLCASSLTAGTDTQYFGPGTRLTVL.

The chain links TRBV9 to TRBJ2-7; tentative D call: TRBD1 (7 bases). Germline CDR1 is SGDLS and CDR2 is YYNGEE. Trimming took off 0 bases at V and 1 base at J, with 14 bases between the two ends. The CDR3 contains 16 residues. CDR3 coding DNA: TGTGCCAGCAGCGTAGATGGACAGGACTATTCCTACGAGCAGTACTTC. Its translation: CASSVDGQDYSYEQYF.

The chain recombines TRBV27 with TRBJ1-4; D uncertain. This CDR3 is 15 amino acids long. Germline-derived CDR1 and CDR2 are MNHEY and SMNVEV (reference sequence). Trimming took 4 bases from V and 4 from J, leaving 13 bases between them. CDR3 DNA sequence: TGTGCCAGCAGTTCGGCCCAGGCGGGTAATGAAAAACTGTTTTTT. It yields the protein CASSSAQAGNEKLFF.

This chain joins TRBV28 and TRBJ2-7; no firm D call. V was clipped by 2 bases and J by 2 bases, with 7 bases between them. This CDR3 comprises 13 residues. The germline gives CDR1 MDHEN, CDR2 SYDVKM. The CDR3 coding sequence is TGTGCCAGCAGTTTAAAGTACCCCTACGAGCAGTACTTC. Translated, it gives CASSLKYPYEQYF.

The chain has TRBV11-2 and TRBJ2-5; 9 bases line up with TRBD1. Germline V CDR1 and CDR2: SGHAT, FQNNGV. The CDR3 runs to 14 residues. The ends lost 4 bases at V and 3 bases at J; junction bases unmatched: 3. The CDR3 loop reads CASSSGQGKETQYF. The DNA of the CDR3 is TGTGCCAGCAGCTCAGGACAGGGGAAAGAGACCCAGTACTTC.

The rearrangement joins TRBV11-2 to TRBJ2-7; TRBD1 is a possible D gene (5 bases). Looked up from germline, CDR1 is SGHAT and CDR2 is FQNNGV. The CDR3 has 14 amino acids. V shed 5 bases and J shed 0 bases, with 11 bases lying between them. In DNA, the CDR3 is TGTGCCAGCAGCGACAGTTCAAGCTCCTACGAGCAGTACTTC. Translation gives CASSDSSSSYEQYF. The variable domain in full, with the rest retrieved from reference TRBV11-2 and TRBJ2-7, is EAGVAQSPRYKIIEKRQSVAFWCNPISGHATLYWYQQILGQGPKLLIQFQNNGVVDDSQLPKDRFSAERLKGVDSTLKIQPAKLEDSAVYLCASSDSSSSYEQYFGPGTRLTVT.

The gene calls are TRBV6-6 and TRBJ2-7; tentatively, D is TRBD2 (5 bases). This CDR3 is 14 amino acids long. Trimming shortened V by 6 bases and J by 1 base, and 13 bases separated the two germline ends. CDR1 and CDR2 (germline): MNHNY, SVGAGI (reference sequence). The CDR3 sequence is CASRDEGFSYEQYF. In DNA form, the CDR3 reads TGTGCCAGCAGGGATGAGGGTTTTTCCTACGAGCAGTACTTC.

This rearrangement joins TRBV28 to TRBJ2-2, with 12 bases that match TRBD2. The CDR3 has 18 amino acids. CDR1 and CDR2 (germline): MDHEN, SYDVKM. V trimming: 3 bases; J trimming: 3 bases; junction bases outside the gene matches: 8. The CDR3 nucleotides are TGTGCCAGCAGTTTCCGCGGAACTAGCGGGAGGTACACCGGGGAGCTGTTTTTT. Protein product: CASSFRGTSGRYTGELFF. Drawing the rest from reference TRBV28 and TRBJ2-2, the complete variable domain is DVKVTQSSRYLVKRTGEKVFLECVQDMDHENMFWYRQDPGLGLRLIYFSYDVKMKEKGDIPEGYSVSREKKERFSLILESASTNQTSMYLCASSFRGTSGRYTGELFFGEGSRLTVL.

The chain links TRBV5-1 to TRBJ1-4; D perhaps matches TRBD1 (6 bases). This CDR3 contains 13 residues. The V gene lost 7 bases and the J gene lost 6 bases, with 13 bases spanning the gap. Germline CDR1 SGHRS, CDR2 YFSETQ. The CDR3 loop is CASRRGFDEKLFF. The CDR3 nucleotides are TGCGCCAGCCGCAGGGGTTTTGATGAAAAACTGTTTTTT.

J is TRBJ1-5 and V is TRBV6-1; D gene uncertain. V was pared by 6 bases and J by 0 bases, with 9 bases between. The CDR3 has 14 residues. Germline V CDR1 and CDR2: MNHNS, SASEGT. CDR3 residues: CASRSAFSNQPQHF. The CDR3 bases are TGTGCCAGCAGGTCAGCGTTTAGCAATCAGCCCCAGCATTTT.

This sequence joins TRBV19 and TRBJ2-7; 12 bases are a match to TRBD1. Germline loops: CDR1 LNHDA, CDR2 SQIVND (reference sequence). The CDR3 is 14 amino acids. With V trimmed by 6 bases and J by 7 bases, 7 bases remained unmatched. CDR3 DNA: TGTGCCAGTAGACCGGGACAGGGGGCTAGGGAGCAGTACTTC. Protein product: CASRPGQGAREQYF.

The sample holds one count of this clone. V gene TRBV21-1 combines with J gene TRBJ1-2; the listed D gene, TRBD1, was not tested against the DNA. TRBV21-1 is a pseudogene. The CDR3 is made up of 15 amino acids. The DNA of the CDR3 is TGTGCCAGCAGCAAAGTGACAGGGGGTGACTATGGCTACACCTTC. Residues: CASSKVTGGDYGYTF.

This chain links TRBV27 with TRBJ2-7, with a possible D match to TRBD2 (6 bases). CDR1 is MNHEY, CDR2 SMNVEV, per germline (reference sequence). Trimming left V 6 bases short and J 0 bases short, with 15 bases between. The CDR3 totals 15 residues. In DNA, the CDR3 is TGTGCCAGCAGCCCCGGAGGGGCCCCCTCCTACGAGCAGTACTTC. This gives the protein CASSPGGAPSYEQYF.

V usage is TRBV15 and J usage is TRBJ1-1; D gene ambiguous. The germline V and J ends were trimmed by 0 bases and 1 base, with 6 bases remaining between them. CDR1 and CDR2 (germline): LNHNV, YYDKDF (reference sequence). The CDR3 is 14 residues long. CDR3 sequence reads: CATSRDRANTEAFF. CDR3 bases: TGTGCCACCAGCAGAGATCGAGCGAACACTGAAGCTTTCTTT.

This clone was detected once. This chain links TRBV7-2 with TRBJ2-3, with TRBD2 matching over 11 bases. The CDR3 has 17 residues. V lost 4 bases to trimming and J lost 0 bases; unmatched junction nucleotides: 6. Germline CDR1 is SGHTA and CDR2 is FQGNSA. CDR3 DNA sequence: TGTGCCAGCAGCTCGCCGACTAGCGGGGAAAGCACAGATACGCAGTATTTT. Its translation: CASSSPTSGESTDTQYF.

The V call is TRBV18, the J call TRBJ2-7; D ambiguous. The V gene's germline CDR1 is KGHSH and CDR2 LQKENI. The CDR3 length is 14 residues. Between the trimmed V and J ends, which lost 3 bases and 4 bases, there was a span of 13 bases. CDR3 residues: CASSPTSFGYEQYF. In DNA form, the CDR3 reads TGTGCCAGCTCACCCACATCGTTTGGATACGAGCAGTACTTC. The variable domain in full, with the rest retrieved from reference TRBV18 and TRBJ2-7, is NAGVMQNPRHLVRRRGQEARLRCSPMKGHSHVYWYRQLPEEGLKFMVYLQKENIIDESGMPKERFSAEFPKEGPSILRIQQVVRGDSAAYFCASSPTSFGYEQYFGPGTRLTVT.

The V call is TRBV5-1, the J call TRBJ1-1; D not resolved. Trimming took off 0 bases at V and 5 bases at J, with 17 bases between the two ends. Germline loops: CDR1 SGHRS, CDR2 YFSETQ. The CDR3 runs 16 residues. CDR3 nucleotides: TGCGCCAGCAGCTTGGGGCAGTCCCTAAACCCGACTGAAGCTTTCTTT. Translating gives CASSLGQSLNPTEAFF.

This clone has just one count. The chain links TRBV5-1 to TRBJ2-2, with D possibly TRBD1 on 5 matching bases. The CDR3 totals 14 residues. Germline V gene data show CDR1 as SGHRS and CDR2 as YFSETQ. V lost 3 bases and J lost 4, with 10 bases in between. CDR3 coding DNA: TGCGCCAGCAGCTGGGATGGGGCCACCGGGGAGCTGTTTTTT. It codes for CASSWDGATGELFF.